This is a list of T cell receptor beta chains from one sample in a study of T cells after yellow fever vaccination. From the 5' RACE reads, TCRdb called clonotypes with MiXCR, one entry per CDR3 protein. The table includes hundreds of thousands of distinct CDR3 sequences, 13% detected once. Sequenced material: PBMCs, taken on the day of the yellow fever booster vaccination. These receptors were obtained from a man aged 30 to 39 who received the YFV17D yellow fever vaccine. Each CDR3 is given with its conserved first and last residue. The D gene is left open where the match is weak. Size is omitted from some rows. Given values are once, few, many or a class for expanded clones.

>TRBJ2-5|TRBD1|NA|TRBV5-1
CASSWTGDRETQYF
TGCGCCAGCAGCTGGACAGGGGATCGAGAGACCCAGTACTTC
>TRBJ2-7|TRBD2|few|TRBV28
CASSLILTSGRGLSYEQYF
TGTGCCAGCAGTTTGATTTTGACTAGCGGGAGGGGCCTCTCCTACGAGCAGTACTTC
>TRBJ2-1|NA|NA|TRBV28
CASSFRTSQHNEQFF
TGTGCCAGCAGTTTTCGAACTAGTCAGCACAATGAGCAGTTCTTC
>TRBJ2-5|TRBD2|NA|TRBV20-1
CSASRLAGKETQYF
TGCAGTGCTAGCCGACTAGCGGGGAAAGAGACCCAGTACTTC
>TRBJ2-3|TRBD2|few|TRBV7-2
CASSFGLAGDTQYF
TGTGCCAGCAGCTTCGGCCTAGCGGGAGATACGCAGTATTTT
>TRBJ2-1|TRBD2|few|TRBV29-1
CSSSGLAGVDEQFF
TGCAGCTCATCGGGACTAGCGGGAGTCGATGAGCAGTTCTTC
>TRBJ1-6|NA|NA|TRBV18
CASSPPGPNSPLHF
TGTGCCAGCTCACCACCTGGCCCTAATTCACCCCTCCACTTT
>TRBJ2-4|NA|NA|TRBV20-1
CSTLSNEFLAKNTQYF
TGCAGTACATTGTCCAATGAGTTCTTAGCCAAAAACACTCAGTACTTC
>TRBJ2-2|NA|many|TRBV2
CASSEALAGELFF
TGTGCCAGCAGTGAAGCGTTGGCCGGGGAGCTGTTTTTT
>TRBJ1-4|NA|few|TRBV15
CATSRPTTNEKLFF
TGTGCCACCAGCAGGCCTACAACTAATGAAAAACTGTTTTTT
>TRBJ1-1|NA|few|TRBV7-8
CASVLWEGYSEAFF
TGTGCCAGTGTCCTCTGGGAGGGGTATTCTGAAGCTTTCTTT
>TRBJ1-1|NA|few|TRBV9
CASSPSGPSNTEAFF
TGTGCCAGCAGCCCGAGTGGGCCCTCGAACACTGAAGCTTTCTTT
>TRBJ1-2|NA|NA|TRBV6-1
CASSRYTNYGYTF
TGTGCCAGCAGTAGGTACACGAACTATGGCTACACCTTC
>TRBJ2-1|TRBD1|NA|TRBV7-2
CASSSPPGQYYNEQFF
TGTGCCAGCAGCTCGCCGCCGGGACAGTACTACAATGAGCAGTTCTTC
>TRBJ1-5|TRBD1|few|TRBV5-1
CASSLGTGGGQPQHF
TGCGCCAGCAGCTTGGGTACAGGGGGCGGTCAGCCCCAGCATTTT
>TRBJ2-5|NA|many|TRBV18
CASSPGLKETQYF
TGTGCCAGCTCACCCGGACTAAAAGAGACCCAGTACTTC
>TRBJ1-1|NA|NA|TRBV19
CASSIDLDKPWEAFF
TGTGCCAGTAGTATAGATCTGGACAAGCCCTGGGAAGCTTTCTTT
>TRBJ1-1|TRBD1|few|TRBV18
CASSNRGEAFF
TGTGCCAGCTCAAACAGGGGTGAAGCTTTCTTT
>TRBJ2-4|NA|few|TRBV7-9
CASSLPRLVLAENIQYF
TGTGCCAGCAGCTTGCCCCGACTAGTCTTGGCTGAAAACATTCAGTACTTC
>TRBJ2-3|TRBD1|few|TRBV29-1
CSVNGDRGPADTQYF
TGCAGCGTTAACGGGGACAGGGGGCCGGCAGATACGCAGTATTTT
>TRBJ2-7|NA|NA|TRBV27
CASSLEPLLEQYF
TGTGCCAGCAGTTTGGAACCACTCCTCGAGCAGTACTTC
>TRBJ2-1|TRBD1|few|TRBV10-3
CAIRRGTGGSYNEQFF
TGTGCCATCCGGCGGGGGACAGGGGGCTCCTACAATGAGCAGTTCTTC
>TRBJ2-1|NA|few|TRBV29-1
CSVGTSRGHEQFF
TGCAGCGTCGGGACTTCGAGGGGCCATGAGCAGTTCTTC
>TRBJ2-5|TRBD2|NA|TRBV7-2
CASLAGGQETQYF
TGTGCCAGCCTAGCGGGAGGGCAAGAGACCCAGTACTTC
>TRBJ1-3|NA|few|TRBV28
CASSFPTARGGNTIYF
TGTGCCAGCAGTTTCCCTACCGCGAGGGGCGGGAACACCATATATTTT
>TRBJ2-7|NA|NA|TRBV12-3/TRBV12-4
CASSLGRERGYEQYF
TGTGCCAGCAGTTTAGGACGGGAGAGGGGCTACGAGCAGTACTTC
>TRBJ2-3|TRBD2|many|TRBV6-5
CASSLGTSGSLGTDTQYF
TGTGCCAGTAGCCTTGGGACTAGCGGGAGCCTGGGCACAGATACGCAGTATTTT
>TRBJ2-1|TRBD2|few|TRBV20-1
CRVAGGVYNEQFF
TGCAGGGTCGCGGGAGGGGTCTACAATGAGCAGTTCTTC
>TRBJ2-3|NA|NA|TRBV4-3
CASSRFSTDTQYF
TGCGCCAGCAGCCGATTTAGCACAGATACGCAGTATTTT
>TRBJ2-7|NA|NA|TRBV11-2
CASRSLQSYEQYF
TGTGCCAGCAGATCCCTCCAATCCTACGAGCAGTACTTC
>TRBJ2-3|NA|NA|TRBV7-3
CASSSTCSVEDTQYF
TGTGCCAGCAGCTCGACTTGCAGTGTTGAAGATACGCAGTATTTT
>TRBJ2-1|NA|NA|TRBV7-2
CASSLSPTHEQFF
TGTGCCAGCAGCTTATCCCCTACCCATGAGCAGTTCTTC
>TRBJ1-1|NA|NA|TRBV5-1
CASSLEPGAGGANTEAFF
TGCGCCAGCAGCTTGGAACCCGGCGCTGGCGGGGCGAACACTGAAGCTTTCTTT
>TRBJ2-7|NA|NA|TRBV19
CARQGWNEQYF
TGTGCCAGACAAGGGTGGAACGAGCAGTACTTC
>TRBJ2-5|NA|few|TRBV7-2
CASSLGSLGTQYF
TGTGCCAGCAGCTTAGGATCTTTAGGGACCCAGTACTTC
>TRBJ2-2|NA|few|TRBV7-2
CASSFNSLTGELFF
TGTGCCAGCAGCTTCAACAGCCTAACCGGGGAGCTGTTTTTT
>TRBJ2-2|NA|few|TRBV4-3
CASSQGPGQDTGELFF
TGCGCCAGCAGCCAAGGTCCGGGCCAGGACACCGGGGAGCTGTTTTTT
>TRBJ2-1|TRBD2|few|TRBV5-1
CASSLPTGTSSNEQFF
TGCGCCAGCAGCTTACCTACCGGGACTAGCAGCAATGAGCAGTTCTTC